This entry lists 23 T cell receptor beta chains sequenced from one sample in a study of response to subunit inactivated influenza vaccine. In TCRdb, the RT-PCR reads were re-called with MiXCR into one record per CDR3 protein. The sample includes 450,000 to 700,000 distinct CDR3 sequences, around 13% seen only once; the top ten take around 10%. The starting material was PBMCs from blood, obtained about 11 days after vaccination. The receptors originated from a middle-aged man who received an inactivated influenza vaccine.

The rearrangement joins TRBV5-1 to TRBJ1-3; TRBD1 might be the D (5 bases). The germline V gene encodes CDR1 SGHRS and CDR2 YFSETQ. This CDR3 region has 17 residues. V was cut by 0 bases and J by 0 bases, with 13 bases left in between. The DNA of the CDR3 is TGCGCCAGCAGCTTGGCAACAGGTCGCGACTCTGGAAACACCATATATTTT. Its translation: CASSLATGRDSGNTIYF.

This clonotype was counted a few times. The chain joins TRBV12-3 or TRBV12-4 to TRBJ2-2, with 7 bases identical to TRBD1. CDR3 length: 13 residues. Trimming took 5 bases from V and 9 from J; bases not matched to a gene: 6. CDR3 in amino acids: CASSVRQGWELFF. In nucleotides, the CDR3 is TGTGCCAGCAGTGTCCGACAGGGTTGGGAGCTGTTTTTT.

The chain has TRBV30 and TRBJ2-1; D unresolved. V was trimmed by 0 bases and J by 16 bases, leaving 13 bases between them. CDR1 is GTSNPN and CDR2 is SVGIG in the germline V gene (reference sequence). CDR3 length equals 11 residues. The CDR3 coding sequence is TGTGCCTGGAGTGTGGCCCGGGCCGCCTTCTTC. Amino acid sequence: CAWSVARAAFF.

This rearrangement joins TRBV4-3 to TRBJ2-7, with D maybe TRBD1 (5 bases). V shed 1 base and J shed 5 bases, with 9 bases lying between them. CDR3 length: 13 amino acids. Germline assignment: CDR1 LGHNA and CDR2 YSLEER. The CDR3: CASSQVGADEQYF. CDR3 DNA sequence: TGCGCCAGCAGCCAAGTAGGGGCTGACGAGCAGTACTTC.

In this sample, this clonotype turned up a few times. The V call is TRBV6-2 or TRBV6-3, the J call TRBJ1-4; no clear D. The CDR3 has 15 amino acids. Germline V gene lookup returns CDR1 MNHEY and CDR2 SVGEGT. Trimming removed 6 bases at V and 5 bases at J, with 16 bases between. The CDR3 spells CASSNGRNLNEKLFF. Here the CDR3 DNA reads TGTGCCAGCAGCAATGGACGGAATCTAAATGAAAAACTGTTTTTT.

This clonotype was detected ten times or more. V gene TRBV2 combines with J gene TRBJ2-1, with 12 positions matching TRBD2. Germline CDR1 SNHLY, CDR2 FYNNEI. V trimming: 4 bases; J trimming: 8 bases; junction bases outside the gene matches: 6. CDR3 length: 15 residues. In nucleotides, the CDR3 is TGTGCCAGCAGTGTTCCTAGCGGGGGGGCCCATGAGCAGTTCTTC. Protein product: CASSVPSGGAHEQFF. Full variable domain (remainder filled in from reference TRBV2 and TRBJ2-1): EPEVTQTPSHQVTQMGQEVILRCVPISNHLYFYWYRQILGQKVEFLVSFYNNEISEKSEIFDDQFSVERPDGSNFTLKIRSTKLEDSAMYFCASSVPSGGAHEQFFGPGTRLTVL.

This clonotype came up a few times. V gene TRBV7-2 combines with J gene TRBJ2-3; D assignment may be TRBD1 or TRBD2 (5 bases each). This CDR3 region has 15 residues. V lost 5 bases and J lost 3, with 15 bases in between. Germline V lookup: CDR1 SGHTA, CDR2 FQGNSA. This chain's CDR3 is CASSPGPSSTDTQYF. CDR3 DNA: TGTGCCAGCAGCCCAGGGCCTAGCTCTACAGATACGCAGTATTTT.

V and J are TRBV18 and TRBJ2-5, with D perhaps matching TRBD1 (6 bases). Germline assignment: CDR1 KGHSH and CDR2 LQKENI. Trimming removed 1 base at V and 2 bases at J, with 17 bases between. The CDR3 is 17 amino acids. The CDR3 DNA is TGTGCCAGCTCACCACTGCCTCCGGGACAAAGACAAGAGACCCAGTACTTC. Encoded protein: CASSPLPPGQRQETQYF.

The chain combines TRBV7-2 with TRBJ2-7; D might be TRBD2 (6 bases). The CDR3 totals 15 residues. CDR1 is SGHTA and CDR2 is FQGNSA in the germline V gene. Trimming stripped 6 bases from V and 4 bases from J, with 19 bases between. CDR3 DNA sequence: TGTGCCAGCAGTTCCCAGCGGGCGACTATATACGAGCAGTACTTC. Translation: CASSSQRATIYEQYF.

The chain's CDR3 is CASSFFMGQGHQPQHF. The CDR3, as DNA: TGTGCCAGCAGTTTTTTTATGGGACAGGGCCACCAGCCCCAGCATTTT. The chain combines TRBV28 with TRBJ1-5; 9 nucleotides line up with TRBD1. The length of the CDR3 is 16 residues. The germline V gene has CDR1 MDHEN and CDR2 SYDVKM. Germline trimming cut 3 bases from V and 7 bases from J; bases unmatched to any gene: 10. The variable domain in full, completed from reference TRBV28 and TRBJ1-5, reads DVKVTQSSRYLVKRTGEKVFLECVQDMDHENMFWYRQDPGLGLRLIYFSYDVKMKEKGDIPEGYSVSREKKERFSLILESASTNQTSMYLCASSFFMGQGHQPQHFGDGTRLSIL.

This clonotype was detected a few times. V usage is TRBV6-2 or TRBV6-3 and J usage is TRBJ2-1; D perhaps matches TRBD1 (6 bases). Between the trimmed V and J ends, which lost 7 bases and 9 bases, there was a span of 13 bases. This CDR3 region has 12 residues. Germline assignment: CDR1 MNHEY and CDR2 SVGEGT. The CDR3 protein is CASKAGAGEQFF. The CDR3 DNA reads TGTGCCAGCAAGGCAGGGGCGGGTGAGCAGTTCTTC.

This clonotype was detected only a few times. A read error may explain this, as a much larger clone is one base away. V is TRBV6-6 and J is TRBJ2-1; no firm D call. With 7 bases removed from V and 3 bases from J, the gap between germline ends came to 4 bases. The CDR3 spans 11 residues. CDR1 is MNHNY and CDR2 is SVGAGI in the germline V gene (reference sequence). The CDR3 DNA sequence: TGTGCCAGCACCTACTACAATGAGCAGTTCTTC. Amino acid sequence: CASTYYNEQFF.

This clonotype showed up just a few times. The rearrangement uses TRBV29-1 and TRBJ2-7, with D uncertain. The germline V gene encodes CDR1 SQVTM and CDR2 ANQGSEA. CDR3 length equals 12 residues. Trimming removed 4 bases from V and 0 bases from J, with 7 bases in between. The CDR3 coding sequence is TGCAGCGTTGTTAGTAGCTCCTACGAGCAGTACTTC. It is translated as CSVVSSSYEQYF.

This clonotype was counted only a few times. Here the CDR3 reads CASSGQGQGYGYTF. The CDR3, as DNA: TGTGCCAGCAGTGGACAGGGACAAGGCTATGGCTACACCTTC. The chain is built from TRBV2 and TRBJ1-2; 7 bases are shared with TRBD1. The CDR3 has 14 amino acids. After removal of 4 bases from V and 4 bases from J, the junction contained 6 bases not matched to a gene. Per the germline V gene, CDR1 is SNHLY and CDR2 is FYNNEI.

The J gene is TRBJ2-2, the V gene TRBV24-1; 9 bases match TRBD1. This CDR3 is built from 12 residues. Germline lookup yields CDR1 KGHDR and CDR2 SFDVKD. V lost 9 bases to trimming and J lost 6 bases; unmatched junction nucleotides: 1. CDR3 sequence reads: CATRQGAGELFF. The CDR3 region has the DNA TGTGCCACCCGACAGGGGGCCGGGGAGCTGTTTTTT.

This clonotype was seen more than once but under ten times. The CDR3 spells CASSPPPGGGPYEQYF. The CDR3 coding sequence is TGTGCCAGCAGCCCCCCCCCGGGCGGGGGTCCCTACGAGCAGTACTTC. The chain joins TRBV14 to TRBJ2-7; 7 bases agree with TRBD2. Germline V gene lookup returns CDR1 SGHDN and CDR2 FVKESK. This CDR3 has 16 amino acids. The J segment lost 2 bases and the V segment lost 4 bases, leaving 11 bases of the junction unmatched. The full variable domain, with the rest looked up from reference TRBV14 and TRBJ2-7, is EAGVTQFPSHSVIEKGQTVTLRCDPISGHDNLYWYRRVMGKEIKFLLHFVKESKQDESGMPNNRFLAERTGGTYSTLKVQPAELEDSGVYFCASSPPPGGGPYEQYFGPGTRLTVT.

The chain carries TRBV5-1 and TRBJ2-3; D ambiguous. The CDR3 spans 17 residues. Looked up from germline, CDR1 is SGHRS and CDR2 is YFSETQ. V shed 4 bases and J shed 7 bases, with 25 bases lying between them. The CDR3 region is CASSAPLAFGPRHTQYF. The CDR3 DNA reads as TGCGCCAGCAGCGCCCCCCTGGCGTTTGGCCCGCGGCATACGCAGTATTTT.

The V gene is TRBV25-1, the J gene TRBJ1-1; 8 bases are a match to TRBD1. Germline V gives CDR1 MGHDK, CDR2 SYGVNS. CDR3 length: 18 amino acids. The trim removed 5 bases at V and 4 bases at J, leaving 18 bases unmatched. The CDR3, as DNA: TGTGCCAGCAGTCAGACATCGACAGGGGATTACTGGTTCACTGAAGCTTTCTTT. Amino acids: CASSQTSTGDYWFTEAFF.

The rearrangement links TRBV9 to TRBJ2-2; the match to TRBD2 covers 13 bases. V was pared by 5 bases and J by 7 bases, with 5 bases of the junction left unmatched. CDR3 size: 15 residues. Germline values: CDR1 SGDLS, CDR2 YYNGEE. The CDR3: CASRPTSGRFGELFF. The CDR3 region has the DNA TGTGCCAGCAGGCCGACTAGCGGGAGGTTCGGGGAGCTGTTTTTT.

The chain links TRBV7-2 to TRBJ2-3; perhaps TRBD1 as D (5 bases). The CDR3 spans 13 residues. CDR1 SGHTA and CDR2 FQGNSA come from the germline V gene. V was cut by 5 bases and J by 6 bases, with 12 bases left in between. CDR3 sequence reads: CASSAQGQDTQYF. The CDR3 DNA reads as TGTGCCAGCAGCGCTCAGGGTCAGGATACGCAGTATTTT.

The sample holds many counts of this clonotype. This rearrangement joins TRBV2 to TRBJ2-5; TRBD2 matches at 9 bases. CDR1 and CDR2 (germline): SNHLY, FYNNEI. With 4 bases clipped from V and 1 base from J, the junction kept 4 bases outside the gene matches. This CDR3 comprises 15 residues. The CDR3: CASSVGREGQETQYF. The CDR3 DNA sequence: TGTGCCAGCAGTGTCGGGCGGGAGGGCCAAGAGACCCAGTACTTC.

This clonotype appeared a few times. As DNA, the CDR3 is TGTGCCAGCAGCATCGGACAGGATATTTACGAGCAGTACTTC. This gives the protein CASSIGQDIYEQYF. V and J are TRBV5-5 and TRBJ2-7, with TRBD1 identical over 7 bases. Per germline, CDR1 SGHKS and CDR2 YYEKEE (reference sequence). V shed 4 bases, J shed 4 bases, and the junction held 8 bases outside the gene matches. The CDR3 has 14 residues.

This clonotype was detected only a few times. The rearrangement links TRBV20-1 to TRBJ2-2, with D possibly matching TRBD2 (5 bases). CDR3 length equals 16 residues. The V gene's germline CDR1 is DFQATT and CDR2 SNEGSKA (reference sequence). V lost 3 bases and J lost 6, with 20 bases in between. CDR3 DNA: TGCAGTGCTAGCCGGGGTGTTTGGGATTTGGCCGGGGAGCTGTTTTTT. Encoded protein: CSASRGVWDLAGELFF.